These 25 T cell receptor beta chains originate from one sample sequenced in a study of Ad26.COV2.S vaccination and SARS-CoV-2 variants. Treatment: around 19 received Ad26.COV2.S at low or high dose, single or two shots; 5 received placebo; per-sample allocation not given. Repertoires come from day 63 after the first vaccine or placebo injection. The repertoire was sequenced with immunoSEQ multiplex PCR; TCRdb's copy has only in-frame clones and lacks some. The data contain a few hundred thousand clones, around 86% of them singletons. Sequenced material: peripheral blood, taken in a trial of Ad26.COV2.S vaccine versus placebo. These receptors came from a person aged 18 to 65 who received the Ad26.COV2.S COVID-19 vaccine or a placebo.

CDR3 in amino acids: CASSRDGPYEQYF. In DNA, the CDR3 is TGCGCCAGCAGCAGGGACGGGCCCTACGAGCAGTACTTC. The chain combines TRBV5-1 with TRBJ2-7; the D gene could be TRBD1 or TRBD2 (5 bases each). Germline loops: CDR1 SGHRS, CDR2 YFSETQ. The CDR3 covers 13 residues. Trimming shortened V by 4 bases and J by 2 bases, and 10 bases separated the two germline ends. The full variable domain, rest sourced from reference TRBV5-1 and TRBJ2-7, is KAGVTQTPRYLIKTRGQQVTLSCSPISGHRSVSWYQQTPGQGLQFLFEYFSETQRNKGNFPGRFSGRQFSNSRSEMNVSTLELGDSALYLCASSRDGPYEQYFGPGTRLTVT.

This chain links TRBV7-3 with TRBJ2-1, with D perhaps matching TRBD1 (6 bases). CDR1 and CDR2 (germline): SGHTA, FQGTGA. V lost 4 bases to trimming and J lost 7 bases, with 8 bases between them. The length of the CDR3 is 12 residues. CDR3 in amino acids: CASSYQGNEQFF. DNA for the CDR3: TGTGCCAGCAGCTACCAGGGGAATGAGCAGTTCTTC.

The rearrangement uses TRBV6-4 and TRBJ1-6; D not certain. Looked up from germline, CDR1 is MRHNA and CDR2 is SNTAGT. V lost 2 bases and J 7 bases, leaving 9 bases between the germline ends. CDR3 length equals 14 residues. CDR3 amino acids: CASSDGEVNSPLHF. CDR3 sequence (DNA): TGTGCCAGCAGTGACGGGGAAGTAAATTCACCCCTCCACTTT.

The J gene is TRBJ2-7, the V gene TRBV2; TRBD2 matches 15 bases. V trimming: 10 bases; J trimming: 0 bases; junction bases outside the gene matches: 7. The germline V gene has CDR1 SNHLY and CDR2 FYNNEI. The CDR3 is 16 amino acids. CDR3 coding DNA: TGTGCCACCCCGAGGACTAGCGGGGGGGCCTCCTACGAGCAGTACTTC. This sequence encodes CATPRTSGGASYEQYF.

The V call is TRBV11-2, the J call TRBJ2-1; a possible D gene is TRBD2 (6 bases). The CDR3 consists of 12 residues. V was cut by 2 bases and J by 12 bases, with 11 bases left in between. CDR1 and CDR2 from the germline V gene are SGHAT and FQNNGV. This CDR3 reads CASSLLGRAQFF. In DNA, the CDR3 is TGTGCCAGCAGCTTACTCGGGAGAGCGCAGTTCTTC.

This chain uses TRBV7-8 with TRBJ1-6, with 9 positions matching TRBD1. The trim removed 4 bases at V and 7 bases at J, leaving 14 bases unmatched. Per germline, CDR1 SGHVS and CDR2 FQNEAQ. This CDR3 has 18 residues. The CDR3: CASSSSPYRGQYNSPLHF. The CDR3 DNA follows: TGTGCCAGCAGCTCAAGCCCCTACAGGGGGCAATACAATTCACCCCTCCACTTT.

The chain couples TRBV27 to TRBJ2-3, with 9 nucleotides matching TRBD2. CDR1 and CDR2 (germline): MNHEY, SMNVEV (reference sequence). With V trimmed by 6 bases and J by 4 bases, 11 bases remained unmatched. There are 16 residues in the CDR3. The CDR3 protein is CASSHLAGGPADTQYF. The CDR3 DNA sequence: TGTGCCAGCAGCCACTTGGCGGGGGGGCCGGCAGATACGCAGTATTTT.

The chain combines TRBV30 with TRBJ1-1; a weak D match, TRBD1 (6 bases). The germline V gene has CDR1 GTSNPN and CDR2 SVGIG (reference sequence). This CDR3 has 14 residues. V shed 5 bases and J shed 0 bases, with 13 bases lying between them. The CDR3 loop reads CAWHPGEMNTEAFF. CDR3 sequence (DNA): TGTGCCTGGCATCCAGGGGAAATGAACACTGAAGCTTTCTTT.

This chain connects TRBV11-2 to TRBJ1-4; 9 nucleotides align to TRBD1. The ends lost 1 base at V and 7 bases at J; junction bases unmatched: 13. Germline V gene data show CDR1 as SGHAT and CDR2 as FQNNGV. This CDR3 spans 18 amino acids. CDR3 DNA sequence: TGTGCCAGCAGCTTAGGGGACAGGGCGGTTGTAAAGAGTGAAAAACTGTTTTTT. It is translated as CASSLGDRAVVKSEKLFF.

The chain is built from TRBV19 and TRBJ2-1; D is perhaps TRBD2 (5 bases). This CDR3 has 12 amino acids. With 3 bases removed from V and 9 bases from J, the gap between germline ends came to 9 bases. The germline CDR1 and CDR2 sequences are LNHDA and SQIVND (reference sequence). The CDR3 region has the DNA TGTGCCAGTAGTATCGCTGGAGGTGAGCAGTTCTTC. This sequence encodes CASSIAGGEQFF.

V gene TRBV5-4 combines with J gene TRBJ2-2; a weak D match, TRBD1 (6 bases). The CDR3 length is 15 residues. Germline assignment: CDR1 SGHNT and CDR2 YYREEE (reference sequence). Between the trimmed V and J ends, which lost 4 bases and 0 bases, there was a span of 10 bases. The CDR3: CASSPQGPNTGELFF. The CDR3 nucleotides read TGTGCCAGCAGCCCACAGGGCCCGAACACCGGGGAGCTGTTTTTT.

Worth noting for this clone: At one of its ends the junction is not consistent with the germline gene, which may arise from a read error. V is TRBV6-1 and J is TRBJ2-7; tentatively, D is TRBD1 (6 bases). The CDR3 extends over 12 amino acids. CDR1 is MNHNS and CDR2 is SASEGT in the germline V gene. For the CDR3, the DNA is TGTGCCAGCAGAGAAGCAGGGGAGAAGGGGTACTTC. It yields the protein CASREAGEKGYF.

This clone was found a few times. The rearrangement joins TRBV11-2 to TRBJ1-4; tentative D call: TRBD1 (5 bases). Germline V gene lookup returns CDR1 SGHAT and CDR2 FQNNGV. This CDR3 has 15 residues. The V end was cut by 5 bases, the J end by 5 bases, with 15 bases between. In nucleotides, the CDR3 is TGTGCCAGCAGCACTTACGGGACGGACAATGAAAAACTGTTTTTT. Protein sequence: CASSTYGTDNEKLFF.

J is TRBJ2-1 and V is TRBV2; 16 bases align to TRBD2. Per the germline V gene, CDR1 is SNHLY and CDR2 is FYNNEI. The CDR3 spans 14 residues. Losses at the gene ends were 7 bases for V and 14 bases for J; bases not matched to a gene: 8. DNA for the CDR3: TGTGCCAGCACGGAAGGGACTAGCGGGGGGGGAGAGTTCTTC. Its protein is CASTEGTSGGGEFF.

The chain recombines TRBV5-8 with TRBJ1-6; TRBD1 aligns across 7 bases. The CDR3 runs 15 residues. Per germline, CDR1 SGHTS and CDR2 YDEGEE. With V trimmed by 3 bases and J by 5 bases, 5 bases remained unmatched. The chain's CDR3 is CASSWGTANNSPLHF. The DNA of the CDR3 is TGTGCCAGCAGCTGGGGGACAGCCAATAATTCACCCCTCCACTTT. Full variable domain (remainder filled in from reference TRBV5-8 and TRBJ1-6): EAGVTQSPTHLIKTRGQQATLRCSPISGHTSVYWYQQALGLGLQFLLWYDEGEERNRGNFPPRFSGRQFPNYSSELNVNALELEDSALYLCASSWGTANNSPLHFGNGTRLTVT.

The chain couples TRBV2 to TRBJ2-5; 7 bases align to TRBD2. After removal of 1 base from V and 4 bases from J, the junction contained 12 bases not matched to a gene. The CDR3 consists of 17 residues. Germline V gives CDR1 SNHLY, CDR2 FYNNEI. Here the CDR3 DNA reads TGTGCCAGCAGTGAAGAGGCAGGGCTGGGGGGGGGAGAGACCCAGTACTTC. Translated, it gives CASSEEAGLGGGETQYF.

This clone was found a few times. The chain employs TRBV12-3 or TRBV12-4 and TRBJ1-5, with a tentative D call TRBD1 (6 bases). This CDR3 region has 13 residues. Trimming left V 5 bases short and J 7 bases short, with 12 bases between. The CDR3 reads CASSKSGEQPQHF. CDR3 sequence (DNA): TGTGCCAGCAGTAAATCAGGGGAGCAGCCCCAGCATTTT.

The CDR3 reads CASSVGGSVGKNIQYF. Written as DNA, the CDR3 is TGTGCCAGCAGCGTAGGAGGTAGCGTGGGCAAAAACATTCAGTACTTC. This chain connects TRBV9 to TRBJ2-4, with D possibly matching TRBD2 (5 bases). The CDR3 sequence is 16 residues long. Germline loops: CDR1 SGDLS, CDR2 YYNGEE. With 0 bases removed from V and 3 bases from J, the gap between germline ends came to 13 bases.

V is TRBV18 and J is TRBJ1-1; D is unresolved. The germline V gene has CDR1 KGHSH and CDR2 LQKENI. Trimming pared 1 base from V and 1 base from J, leaving 10 bases between. The CDR3 has 15 residues. The CDR3 nucleotides read TGTGCCAGCTCACCACAGGGAATGGGGAACACTGAAGCTTTCTTT. Its translation is CASSPQGMGNTEAFF.

The gene calls are TRBV7-2 and TRBJ2-7; 9 nucleotides agree with TRBD1. This CDR3 spans 13 amino acids. The germline V gene has CDR1 SGHTA and CDR2 FQGNSA. V trimming: 2 bases; J trimming: 5 bases; junction bases outside the gene matches: 1. CDR3 region: CASSLTGGHEQYF. The DNA for the CDR3 is TGTGCCAGCAGCTTAACAGGGGGCCACGAGCAGTACTTC. Full variable domain (remainder filled in from reference TRBV7-2 and TRBJ2-7): GAGVSQSPSNKVTEKGKDVELRCDPISGHTALYWYRQSLGQGLEFLIYFQGNSAPDKSGLPSDRFSAERTGGSVSTLTIQRTQQEDSAVYLCASSLTGGHEQYFGPGTRLTVT.

This chain connects TRBV16 to TRBJ1-1; 12 positions match TRBD1. Germline-derived CDR1 and CDR2 are KGHSY and FQNENV. Trimming took 4 bases from V and 4 from J; bases not matched to a gene: 13. The CDR3 is 18 residues long. The CDR3 reads CASSRPRDRGHLITEAFF. The CDR3 DNA reads as TGTGCCAGCAGCCGCCCCCGGGACAGGGGGCACTTGATCACTGAAGCTTTCTTT.

The V gene is TRBV29-1, the J gene TRBJ2-1, with a tentative D call TRBD1 (6 bases). Trimming removed 6 bases at V and 4 bases at J, with 13 bases between. The CDR3 is 13 amino acids. In germline, CDR1 is SQVTM, CDR2 ANQGSEA. The CDR3 loop reads CSVVRDTYNEQFF. The CDR3 DNA reads TGCAGCGTGGTCAGGGACACGTACAATGAGCAGTTCTTC.

The chain carries TRBV6-5 and TRBJ2-1, with TRBD2 matching over 8 bases. V dropped 7 bases and J dropped 10; count of bases not matched to a gene: 9. Germline values: CDR1 MNHEY, CDR2 SVGAGI. The CDR3 is made up of 13 amino acids. CDR3 coding DNA: TGTGCCAGCACTCCACGGGGGGGCAGAGAGCAGTTCTTC. Protein sequence: CASTPRGGREQFF.

The rearrangement links TRBV6-5 to TRBJ2-1; D gene unclear. The V gene's germline CDR1 is MNHEY and CDR2 SVGAGI. The CDR3 runs to 15 residues. Trimming took off 0 bases at V and 4 bases at J, with 10 bases between the two ends. The CDR3 DNA is TGTGCCAGCAGTTACTCGGACGGCCAATACAATGAGCAGTTCTTC. Its translation: CASSYSDGQYNEQFF.

The table lists this clone with a few counts. This rearrangement joins TRBV6-5 to TRBJ1-1, with D tentatively TRBD1 (6 bases). The germline gives CDR1 MNHEY, CDR2 SVGAGI. This CDR3 region has 12 residues. CDR3 amino acids: CAAAPQGSTAFF. CDR3 DNA sequence: TGTGCTGCCGCCCCCCAGGGGAGTACAGCTTTCTTT.